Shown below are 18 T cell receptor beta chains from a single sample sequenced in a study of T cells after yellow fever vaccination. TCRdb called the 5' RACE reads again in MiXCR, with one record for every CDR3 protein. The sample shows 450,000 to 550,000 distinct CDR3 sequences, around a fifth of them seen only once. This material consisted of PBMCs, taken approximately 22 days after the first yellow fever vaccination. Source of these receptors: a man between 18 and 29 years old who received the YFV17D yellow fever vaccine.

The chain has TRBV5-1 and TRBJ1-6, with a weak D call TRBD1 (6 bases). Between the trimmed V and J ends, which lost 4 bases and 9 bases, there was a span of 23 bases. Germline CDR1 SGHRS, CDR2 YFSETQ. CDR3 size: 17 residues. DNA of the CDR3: TGCGCCAGCAGCCCCGGGCATGGGGGCTTAACGATTTCACCCCTCCACTTT. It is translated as CASSPGHGGLTISPLHF.

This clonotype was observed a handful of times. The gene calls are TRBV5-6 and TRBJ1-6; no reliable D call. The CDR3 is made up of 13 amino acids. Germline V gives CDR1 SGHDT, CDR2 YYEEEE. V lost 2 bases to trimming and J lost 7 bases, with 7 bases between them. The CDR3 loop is CASSFLRNSPLHF. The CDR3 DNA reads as TGTGCCAGCAGCTTCTTGAGAAATTCACCCCTCCACTTT.

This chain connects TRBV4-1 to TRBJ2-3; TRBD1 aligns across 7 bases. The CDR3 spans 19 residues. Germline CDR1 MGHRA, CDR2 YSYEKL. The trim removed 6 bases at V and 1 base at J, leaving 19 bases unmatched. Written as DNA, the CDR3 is TGCGCCAGCAGACGGGGACAGCGAACCCTTTTTACGGGCACAGATACGCAGTATTTT. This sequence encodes CASRRGQRTLFTGTDTQYF.

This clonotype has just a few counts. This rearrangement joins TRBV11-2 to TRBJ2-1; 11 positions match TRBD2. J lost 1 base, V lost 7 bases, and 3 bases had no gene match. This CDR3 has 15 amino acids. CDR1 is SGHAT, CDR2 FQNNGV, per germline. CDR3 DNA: TGTGCCAGCATCCTAGCGGGGGGATCCTACAATGAGCAGTTCTTC. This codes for CASILAGGSYNEQFF.

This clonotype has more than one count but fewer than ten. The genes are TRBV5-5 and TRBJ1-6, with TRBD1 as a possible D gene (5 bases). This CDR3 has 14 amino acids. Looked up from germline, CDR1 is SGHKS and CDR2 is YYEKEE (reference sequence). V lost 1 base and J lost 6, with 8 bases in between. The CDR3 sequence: CASSLIDSNSPLHF. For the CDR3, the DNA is TGTGCCAGCAGCTTGATAGACAGTAATTCACCCCTCCACTTT.

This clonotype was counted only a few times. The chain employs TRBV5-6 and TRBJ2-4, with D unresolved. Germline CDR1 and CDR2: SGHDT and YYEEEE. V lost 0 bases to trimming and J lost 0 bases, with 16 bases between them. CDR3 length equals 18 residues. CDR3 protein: CASSLAVIGWLAKNIQYF. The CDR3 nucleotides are TGTGCCAGCAGCTTGGCAGTTATCGGTTGGCTAGCCAAAAACATTCAGTACTTC.

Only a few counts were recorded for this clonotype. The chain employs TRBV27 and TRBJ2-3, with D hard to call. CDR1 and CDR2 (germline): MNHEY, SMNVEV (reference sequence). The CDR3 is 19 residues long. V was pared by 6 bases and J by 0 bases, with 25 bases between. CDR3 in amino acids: CASSPRRSRVAHSTDTQYF. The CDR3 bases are TGTGCCAGCAGCCCCCGCAGGTCCCGAGTTGCACATAGCACAGATACGCAGTATTTT.

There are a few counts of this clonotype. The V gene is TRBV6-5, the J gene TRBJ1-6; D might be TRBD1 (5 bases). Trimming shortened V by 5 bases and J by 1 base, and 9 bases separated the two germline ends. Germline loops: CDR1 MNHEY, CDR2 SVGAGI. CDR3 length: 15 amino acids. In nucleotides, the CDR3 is TGTGCCAGCAGTACCGAGGGGTCCTATAATTCACCCCTCCACTTT. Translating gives CASSTEGSYNSPLHF.

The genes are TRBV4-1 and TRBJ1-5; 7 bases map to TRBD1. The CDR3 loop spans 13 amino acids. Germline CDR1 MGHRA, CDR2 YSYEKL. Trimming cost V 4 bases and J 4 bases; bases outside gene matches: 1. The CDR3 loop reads CASSRDRNQPQHF. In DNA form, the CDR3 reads TGCGCCAGCAGCCGGGACAGAAATCAGCCCCAGCATTTT.

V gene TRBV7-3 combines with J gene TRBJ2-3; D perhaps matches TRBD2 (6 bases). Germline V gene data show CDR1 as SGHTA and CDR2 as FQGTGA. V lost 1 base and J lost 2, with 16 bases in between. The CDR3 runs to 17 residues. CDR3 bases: TGTGCCAGCAGCTTAATATCCGGGGGACGGCTCACAGATACGCAGTATTTT. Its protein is CASSLISGGRLTDTQYF.

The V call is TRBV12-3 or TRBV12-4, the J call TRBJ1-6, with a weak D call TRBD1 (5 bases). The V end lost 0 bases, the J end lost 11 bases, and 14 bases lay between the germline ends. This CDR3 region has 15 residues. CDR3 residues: CASSLAGVIRAPLHF. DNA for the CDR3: TGTGCCAGCAGTTTAGCAGGGGTTATTAGGGCACCCCTCCACTTT.

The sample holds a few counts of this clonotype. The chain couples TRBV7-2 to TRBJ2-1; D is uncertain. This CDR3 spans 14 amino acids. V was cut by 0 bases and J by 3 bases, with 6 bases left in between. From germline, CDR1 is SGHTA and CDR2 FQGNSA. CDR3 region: CASSLALFYNEQFF. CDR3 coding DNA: TGTGCCAGCAGCTTAGCACTATTCTACAATGAGCAGTTCTTC.

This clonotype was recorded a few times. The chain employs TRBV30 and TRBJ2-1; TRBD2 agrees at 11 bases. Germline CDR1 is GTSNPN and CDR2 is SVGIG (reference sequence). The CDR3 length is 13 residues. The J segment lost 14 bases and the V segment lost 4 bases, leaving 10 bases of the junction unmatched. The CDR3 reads CAWTWSGTSGKFF. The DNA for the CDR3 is TGTGCCTGGACTTGGTCCGGGACTAGCGGCAAGTTCTTC.

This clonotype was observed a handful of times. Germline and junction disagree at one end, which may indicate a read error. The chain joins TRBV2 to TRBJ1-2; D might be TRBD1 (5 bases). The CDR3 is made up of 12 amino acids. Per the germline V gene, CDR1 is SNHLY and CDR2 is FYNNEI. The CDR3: CASSEASPPGAF. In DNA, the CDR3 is TGTGCCAGCAGTGAAGCAAGTCCCCCGGGGGCCTTC.

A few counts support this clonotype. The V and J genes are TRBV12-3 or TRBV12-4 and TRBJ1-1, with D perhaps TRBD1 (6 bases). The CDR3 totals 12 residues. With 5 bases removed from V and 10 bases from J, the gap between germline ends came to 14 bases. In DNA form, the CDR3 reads TGTGCCAGCAGTGGGACATTCCAATCAGCTTTCTTT. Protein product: CASSGTFQSAFF.

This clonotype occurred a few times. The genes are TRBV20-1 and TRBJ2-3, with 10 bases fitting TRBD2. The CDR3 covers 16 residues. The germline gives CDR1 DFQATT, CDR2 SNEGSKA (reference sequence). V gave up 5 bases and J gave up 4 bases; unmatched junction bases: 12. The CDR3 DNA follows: TGCAGTGCTTCGCTCCTTAGCGGGGGGCCATCAGATACGCAGTATTTT. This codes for CSASLLSGGPSDTQYF.

CDR3 sequence: CATSGRPQETQYF. In DNA, the CDR3 is TGTGCCACCTCCGGTAGGCCCCAAGAGACCCAGTACTTC. The V gene is TRBV18, the J gene TRBJ2-5; D gene uncertain. CDR3 size: 13 residues. From germline, CDR1 is KGHSH and CDR2 LQKENI. V lost 10 bases to trimming and J lost 1 base, with 13 bases between them.

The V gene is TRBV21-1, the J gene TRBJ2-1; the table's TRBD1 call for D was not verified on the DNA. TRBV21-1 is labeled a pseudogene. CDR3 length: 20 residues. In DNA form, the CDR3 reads TGTGCCAGCAGCAAAGGCAGGGGGGTCGACCAACAGGGTTCCTACAATGAGCAGTTCTTC. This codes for CASSKGRGVDQQGSYNEQFF.